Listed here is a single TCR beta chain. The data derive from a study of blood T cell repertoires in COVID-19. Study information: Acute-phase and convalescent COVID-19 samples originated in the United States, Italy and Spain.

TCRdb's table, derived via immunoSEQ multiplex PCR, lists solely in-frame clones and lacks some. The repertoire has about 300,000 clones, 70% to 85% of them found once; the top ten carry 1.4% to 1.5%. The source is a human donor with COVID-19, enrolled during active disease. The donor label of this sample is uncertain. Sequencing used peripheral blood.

CDR3 loop: CASSRALGDGEQYF. The CDR3, as DNA: TGTGCCAGCTCGCGGGCCCTCGGGGATGGGGAGCAGTACTTC. The chain carries TRBV6-5 and TRBJ2-7; possibly TRBD2 for D (5 bases). The CDR3 is 14 amino acids. Germline CDR1 MNHEY, CDR2 SVGAGI. V gave up 8 bases and J gave up 7 bases, with 21 bases separating them.